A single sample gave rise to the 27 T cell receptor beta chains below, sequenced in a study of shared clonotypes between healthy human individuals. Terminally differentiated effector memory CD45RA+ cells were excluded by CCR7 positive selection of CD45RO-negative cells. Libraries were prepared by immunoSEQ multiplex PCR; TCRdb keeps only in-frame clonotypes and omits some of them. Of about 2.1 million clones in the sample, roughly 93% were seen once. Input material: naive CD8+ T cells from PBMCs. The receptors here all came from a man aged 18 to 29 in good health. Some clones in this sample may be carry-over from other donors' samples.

This chain's CDR3 is CASGTSGGHNEQFF. The CDR3 coding sequence is TGCGCCAGCGGGACTAGCGGGGGGCACAATGAGCAGTTCTTC. This chain connects TRBV5-1 to TRBJ2-1; TRBD2 matches 15 bases. The CDR3 consists of 14 residues. V was clipped by 7 bases and J by 5 bases; unmatched bases: 1. The germline V gene encodes CDR1 SGHRS and CDR2 YFSETQ. Looking up the rest from reference TRBV5-1 and TRBJ2-1 gives the full variable domain: KAGVTQTPRYLIKTRGQQVTLSCSPISGHRSVSWYQQTPGQGLQFLFEYFSETQRNKGNFPGRFSGRQFSNSRSEMNVSTLELGDSALYLCASGTSGGHNEQFFGPGTRLTVL.

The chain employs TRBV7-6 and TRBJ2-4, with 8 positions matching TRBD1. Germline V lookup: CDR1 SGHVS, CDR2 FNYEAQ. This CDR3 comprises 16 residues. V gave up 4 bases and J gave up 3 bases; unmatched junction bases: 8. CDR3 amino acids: CASSSGQGSVKNIQYF. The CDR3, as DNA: TGTGCCAGCAGCTCAGGACAGGGCTCGGTCAAAAACATTCAGTACTTC.

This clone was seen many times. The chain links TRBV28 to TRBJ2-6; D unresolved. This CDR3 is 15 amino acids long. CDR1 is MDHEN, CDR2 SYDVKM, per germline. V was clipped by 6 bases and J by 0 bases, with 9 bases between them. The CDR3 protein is CASSYVGSGANVLTF. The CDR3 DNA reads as TGTGCCAGCAGCTATGTGGGCTCTGGGGCCAACGTCCTGACTTTC.

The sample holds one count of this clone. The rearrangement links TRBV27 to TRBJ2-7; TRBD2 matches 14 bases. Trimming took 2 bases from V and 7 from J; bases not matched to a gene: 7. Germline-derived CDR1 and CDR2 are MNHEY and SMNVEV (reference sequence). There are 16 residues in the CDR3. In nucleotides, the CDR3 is TGTGCCAGCAGTTTAGGGACTAGCGGGAGAAAATATGAGCAGTACTTC. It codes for CASSLGTSGRKYEQYF.

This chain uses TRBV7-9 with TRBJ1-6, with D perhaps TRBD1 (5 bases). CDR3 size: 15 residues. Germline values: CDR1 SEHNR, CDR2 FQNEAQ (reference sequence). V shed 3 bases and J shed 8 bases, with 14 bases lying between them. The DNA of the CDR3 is TGTGCCAGCAGCTTGTTTATTGGGGACGATTCACCCCTCCACTTT. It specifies CASSLFIGDDSPLHF.

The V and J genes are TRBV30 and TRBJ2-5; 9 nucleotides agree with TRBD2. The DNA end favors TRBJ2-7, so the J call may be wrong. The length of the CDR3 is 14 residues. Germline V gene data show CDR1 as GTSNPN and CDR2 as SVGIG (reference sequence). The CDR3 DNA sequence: TGTGCCTGGAGTCGGCGGGAGGGCCCTCGCGAGCAGTACTTC. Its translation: CAWSRREGPREQYF.

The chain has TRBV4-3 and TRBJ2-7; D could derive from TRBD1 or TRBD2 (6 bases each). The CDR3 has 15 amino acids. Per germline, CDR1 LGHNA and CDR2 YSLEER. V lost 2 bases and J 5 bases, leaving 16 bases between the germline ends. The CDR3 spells CASSQPGAGDHEQYF. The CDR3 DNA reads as TGCGCCAGCAGCCAACCGGGGGCAGGGGACCACGAGCAGTACTTC.

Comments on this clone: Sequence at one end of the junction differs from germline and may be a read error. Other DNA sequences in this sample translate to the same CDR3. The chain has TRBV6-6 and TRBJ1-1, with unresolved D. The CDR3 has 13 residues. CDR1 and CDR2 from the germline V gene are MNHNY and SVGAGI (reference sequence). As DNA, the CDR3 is TGTGCCAGCAGTTACTCGGAGTACACTGAGGCTTTCTTT. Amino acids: CASSYSEYTEAFF.

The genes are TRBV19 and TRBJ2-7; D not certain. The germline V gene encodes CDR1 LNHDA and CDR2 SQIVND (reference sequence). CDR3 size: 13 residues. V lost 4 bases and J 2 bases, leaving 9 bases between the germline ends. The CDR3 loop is CASSTLRAYEQYF. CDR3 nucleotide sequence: TGTGCCAGTAGTACACTCCGGGCCTACGAGCAGTACTTC.

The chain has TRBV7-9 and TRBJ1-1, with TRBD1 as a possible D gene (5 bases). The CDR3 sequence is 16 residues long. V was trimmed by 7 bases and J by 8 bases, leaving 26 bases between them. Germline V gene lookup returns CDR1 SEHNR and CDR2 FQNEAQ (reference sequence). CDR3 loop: CASISLGGAELWEAFF. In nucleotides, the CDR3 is TGTGCCAGCATCTCCCTCGGAGGGGCTGAACTATGGGAAGCTTTCTTT.

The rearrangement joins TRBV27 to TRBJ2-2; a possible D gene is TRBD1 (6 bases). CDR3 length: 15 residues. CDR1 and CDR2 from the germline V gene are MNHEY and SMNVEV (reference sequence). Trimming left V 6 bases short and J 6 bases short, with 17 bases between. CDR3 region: CASRVSAEGAGELFF. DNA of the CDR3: TGTGCCAGCAGGGTTTCGGCAGAGGGGGCCGGGGAGCTGTTTTTT.

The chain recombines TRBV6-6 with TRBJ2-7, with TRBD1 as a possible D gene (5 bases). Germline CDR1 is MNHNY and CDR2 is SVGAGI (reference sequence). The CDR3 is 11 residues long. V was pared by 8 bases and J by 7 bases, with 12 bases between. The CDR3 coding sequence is TGTGCCAGCCTTCACCAGGGAGAGCAGTACTTC. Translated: CASLHQGEQYF.

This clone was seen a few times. The CDR3: CASSLDRIDQPQHF. CDR3 bases: TGCGCCAGCAGCTTGGACAGGATAGATCAGCCCCAGCATTTT. V and J are TRBV5-1 and TRBJ1-5; the D gene is possibly TRBD1 (5 bases). In germline, CDR1 is SGHRS, CDR2 YFSETQ. Deletions cut 0 bases from V and 5 bases from J, with 9 bases between. The CDR3 consists of 14 residues.

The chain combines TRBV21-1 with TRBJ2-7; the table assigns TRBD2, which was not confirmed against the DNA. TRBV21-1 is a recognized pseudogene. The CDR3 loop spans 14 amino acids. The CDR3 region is CASRGLLGLYEQYF. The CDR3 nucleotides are TGTGCCAGCAGGGGACTATTAGGACTCTACGAGCAGTACTTC.

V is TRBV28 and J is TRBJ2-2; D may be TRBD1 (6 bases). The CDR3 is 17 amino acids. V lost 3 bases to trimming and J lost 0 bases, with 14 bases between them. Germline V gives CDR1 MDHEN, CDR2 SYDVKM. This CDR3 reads CASSFVWDTANTGELFF. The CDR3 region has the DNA TGTGCCAGCAGTTTTGTTTGGGACACCGCGAACACCGGGGAGCTGTTTTTT.

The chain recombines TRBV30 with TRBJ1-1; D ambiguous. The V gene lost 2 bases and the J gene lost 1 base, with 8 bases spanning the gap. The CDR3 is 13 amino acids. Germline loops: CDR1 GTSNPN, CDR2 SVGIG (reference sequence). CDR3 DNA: TGTGCCTGGAGTTGGCCGAGGAACACTGAAGCTTTCTTT. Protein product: CAWSWPRNTEAFF.

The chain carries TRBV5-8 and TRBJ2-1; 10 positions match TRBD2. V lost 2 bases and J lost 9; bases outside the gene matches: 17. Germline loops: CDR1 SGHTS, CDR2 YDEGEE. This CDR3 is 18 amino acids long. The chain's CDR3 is CASSFPSGRASAAGEQFF. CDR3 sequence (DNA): TGTGCCAGCAGCTTTCCAAGCGGGAGGGCCTCGGCCGCGGGTGAGCAGTTCTTC. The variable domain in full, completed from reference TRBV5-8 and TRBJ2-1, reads EAGVTQSPTHLIKTRGQQATLRCSPISGHTSVYWYQQALGLGLQFLLWYDEGEERNRGNFPPRFSGRQFPNYSSELNVNALELEDSALYLCASSFPSGRASAAGEQFFGPGTRLTVL.

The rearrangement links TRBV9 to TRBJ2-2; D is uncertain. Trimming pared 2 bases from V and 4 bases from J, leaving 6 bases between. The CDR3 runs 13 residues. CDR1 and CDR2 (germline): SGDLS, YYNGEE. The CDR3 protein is CASSVLFTGELFF. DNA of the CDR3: TGTGCCAGCAGCGTTTTATTCACCGGGGAGCTGTTTTTT. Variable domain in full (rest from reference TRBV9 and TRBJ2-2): DSGVTQTPKHLITATGQRVTLRCSPRSGDLSVYWYQQSLDQGLQFLIQYYNGEERAKGNILERFSAQQFPDLHSELNLSSLELGDSALYFCASSVLFTGELFFGEGSRLTVL.

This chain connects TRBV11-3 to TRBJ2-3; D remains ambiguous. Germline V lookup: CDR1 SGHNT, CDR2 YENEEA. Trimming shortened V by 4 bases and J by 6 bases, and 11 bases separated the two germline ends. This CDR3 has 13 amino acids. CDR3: CASSSLPDDTQYF. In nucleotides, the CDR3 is TGTGCCAGCAGCTCCCTCCCAGACGATACGCAGTATTTT.

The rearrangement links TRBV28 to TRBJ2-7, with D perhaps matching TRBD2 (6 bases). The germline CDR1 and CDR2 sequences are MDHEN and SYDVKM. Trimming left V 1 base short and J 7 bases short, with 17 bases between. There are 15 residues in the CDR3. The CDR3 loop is CASSLLRGMPGEQYF. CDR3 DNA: TGTGCCAGCAGTTTATTACGCGGGATGCCTGGAGAGCAGTACTTC. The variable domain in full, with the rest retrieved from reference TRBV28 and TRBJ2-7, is DVKVTQSSRYLVKRTGEKVFLECVQDMDHENMFWYRQDPGLGLRLIYFSYDVKMKEKGDIPEGYSVSREKKERFSLILESASTNQTSMYLCASSLLRGMPGEQYFGPGTRLTVT.

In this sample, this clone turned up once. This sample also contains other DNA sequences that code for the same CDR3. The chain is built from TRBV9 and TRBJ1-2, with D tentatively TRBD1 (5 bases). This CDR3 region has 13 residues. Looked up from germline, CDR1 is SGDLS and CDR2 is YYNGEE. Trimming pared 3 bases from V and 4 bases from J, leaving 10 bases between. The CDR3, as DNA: TGTGCCAGCAGCGCCGGGACCGGCTATGGCTACACCTTC. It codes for CASSAGTGYGYTF.

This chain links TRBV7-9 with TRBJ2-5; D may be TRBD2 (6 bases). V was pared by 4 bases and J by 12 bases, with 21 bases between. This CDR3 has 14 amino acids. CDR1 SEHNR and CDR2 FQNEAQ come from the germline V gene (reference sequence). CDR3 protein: CASSSAGRSEQEYF. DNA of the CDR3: TGTGCCAGCAGCTCCGCGGGACGTAGTGAGCAGGAGTACTTC.

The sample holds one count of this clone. In DNA, the CDR3 is TGTGCCAGCGGAGGGGACACTGAAGCTTTCTTT. Its translation: CASGGDTEAFF. The chain couples TRBV19 to TRBJ1-1; D possibly corresponds to TRBD1 (5 bases). The germline V gene has CDR1 LNHDA and CDR2 SQIVND (reference sequence). V lost 9 bases to trimming and J lost 3 bases, with 8 bases between them. This CDR3 region has 11 residues. The whole variable domain, filled in from reference TRBV19 and TRBJ1-1, reads DGGITQSPKYLFRKEGQNVTLSCEQNLNHDAMYWYRQDPGQGLRLIYYSQIVNDFQKGDIAEGYSVSREKKESFPLTVTSAQKNPTAFYLCASGGDTEAFFGQGTRLTVV.

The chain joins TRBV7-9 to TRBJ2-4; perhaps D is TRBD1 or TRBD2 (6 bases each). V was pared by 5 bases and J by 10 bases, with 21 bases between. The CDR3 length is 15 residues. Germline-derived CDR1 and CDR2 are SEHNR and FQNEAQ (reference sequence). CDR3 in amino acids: CASSPRLQEGGIQYF. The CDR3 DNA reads TGTGCCAGCAGCCCCAGGCTCCAGGAGGGGGGAATTCAGTACTTC.

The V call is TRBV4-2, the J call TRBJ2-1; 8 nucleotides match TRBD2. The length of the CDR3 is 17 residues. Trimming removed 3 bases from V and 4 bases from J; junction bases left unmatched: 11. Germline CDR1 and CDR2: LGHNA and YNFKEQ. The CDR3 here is CASSQTKRGRGYNEQFF. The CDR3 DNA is TGTGCCAGCAGCCAGACGAAGCGGGGGCGGGGTTACAATGAGCAGTTCTTC.

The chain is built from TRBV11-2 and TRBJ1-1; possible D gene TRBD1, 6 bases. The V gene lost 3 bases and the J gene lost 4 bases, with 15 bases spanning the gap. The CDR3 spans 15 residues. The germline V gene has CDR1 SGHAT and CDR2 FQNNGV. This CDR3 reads CASSFLLTGFTEAFF. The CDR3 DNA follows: TGTGCCAGCAGCTTCCTTCTGACAGGTTTCACTGAAGCTTTCTTT. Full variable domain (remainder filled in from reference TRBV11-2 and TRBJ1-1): EAGVAQSPRYKIIEKRQSVAFWCNPISGHATLYWYQQILGQGPKLLIQFQNNGVVDDSQLPKDRFSAERLKGVDSTLKIQPAKLEDSAVYLCASSFLLTGFTEAFFGQGTRLTVV.

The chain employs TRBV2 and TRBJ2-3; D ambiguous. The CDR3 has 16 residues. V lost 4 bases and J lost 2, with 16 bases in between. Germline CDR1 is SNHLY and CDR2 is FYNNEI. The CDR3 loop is CASSVAIGPNTDTQYF. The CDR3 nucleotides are TGTGCCAGCAGTGTGGCGATAGGGCCGAACACAGATACGCAGTATTTT.